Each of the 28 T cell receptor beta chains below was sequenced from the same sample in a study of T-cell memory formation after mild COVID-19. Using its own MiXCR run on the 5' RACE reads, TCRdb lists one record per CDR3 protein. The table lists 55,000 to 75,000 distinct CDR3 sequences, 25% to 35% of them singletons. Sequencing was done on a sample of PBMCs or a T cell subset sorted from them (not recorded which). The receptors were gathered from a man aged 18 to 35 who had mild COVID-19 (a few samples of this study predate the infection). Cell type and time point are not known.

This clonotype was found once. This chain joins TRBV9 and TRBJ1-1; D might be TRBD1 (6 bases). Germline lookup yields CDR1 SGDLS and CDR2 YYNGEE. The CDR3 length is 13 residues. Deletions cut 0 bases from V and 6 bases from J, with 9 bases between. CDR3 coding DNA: TGTGCCAGCAGCGTAGCAGGGGACGCTGAAGCTTTCTTT. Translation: CASSVAGDAEAFF.

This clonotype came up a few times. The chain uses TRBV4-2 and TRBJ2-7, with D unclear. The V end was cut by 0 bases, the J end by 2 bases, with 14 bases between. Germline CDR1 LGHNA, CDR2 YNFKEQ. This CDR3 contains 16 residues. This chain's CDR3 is CASSQDSALGTYEQYF. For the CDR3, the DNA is TGTGCCAGCAGCCAAGATTCGGCCCTAGGCACCTACGAGCAGTACTTC.

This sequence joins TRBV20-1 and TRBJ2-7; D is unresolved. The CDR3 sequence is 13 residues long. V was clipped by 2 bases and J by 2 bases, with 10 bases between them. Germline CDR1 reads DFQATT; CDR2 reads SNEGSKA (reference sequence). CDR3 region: CSARRSETYEQYF. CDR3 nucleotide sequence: TGCAGTGCTAGAAGGAGCGAAACCTACGAGCAGTACTTC.

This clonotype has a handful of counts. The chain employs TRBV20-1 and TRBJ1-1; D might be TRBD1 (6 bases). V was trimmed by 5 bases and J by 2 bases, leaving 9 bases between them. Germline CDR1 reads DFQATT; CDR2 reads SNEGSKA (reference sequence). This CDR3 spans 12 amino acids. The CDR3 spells CSAQQGNTEAFF. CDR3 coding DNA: TGCAGTGCTCAACAGGGTAACACTGAAGCTTTCTTT.

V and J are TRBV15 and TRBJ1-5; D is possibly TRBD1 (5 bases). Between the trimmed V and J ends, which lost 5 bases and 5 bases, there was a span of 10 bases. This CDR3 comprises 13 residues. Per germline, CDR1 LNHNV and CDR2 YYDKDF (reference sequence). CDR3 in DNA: TGTGCCACCAGCCTCGGGACCTATCAGCCCCAGCATTTT. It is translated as CATSLGTYQPQHF.

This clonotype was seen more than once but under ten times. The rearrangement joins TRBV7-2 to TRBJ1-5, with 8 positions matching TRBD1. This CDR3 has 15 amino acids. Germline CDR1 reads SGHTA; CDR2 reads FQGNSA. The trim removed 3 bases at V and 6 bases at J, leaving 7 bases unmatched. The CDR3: CASSLQGAVGQPQHF. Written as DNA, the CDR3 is TGTGCCAGCAGCTTGCAGGGGGCCGTAGGTCAGCCCCAGCATTTT.

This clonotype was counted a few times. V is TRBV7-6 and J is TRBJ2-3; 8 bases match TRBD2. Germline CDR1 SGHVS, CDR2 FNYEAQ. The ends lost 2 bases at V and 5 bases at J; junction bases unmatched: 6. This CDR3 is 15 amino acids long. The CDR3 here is CASSLNGGALDTQYF. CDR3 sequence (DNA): TGTGCCAGCAGCTTAAACGGGGGGGCATTAGATACGCAGTATTTT.

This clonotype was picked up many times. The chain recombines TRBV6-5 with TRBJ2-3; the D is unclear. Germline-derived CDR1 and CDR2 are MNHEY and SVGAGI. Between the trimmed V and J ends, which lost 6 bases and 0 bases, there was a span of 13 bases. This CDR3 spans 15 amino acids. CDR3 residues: CASSPLPRSTDTQYF. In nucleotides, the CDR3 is TGTGCCAGCAGCCCTCTCCCGAGGAGCACAGATACGCAGTATTTT.

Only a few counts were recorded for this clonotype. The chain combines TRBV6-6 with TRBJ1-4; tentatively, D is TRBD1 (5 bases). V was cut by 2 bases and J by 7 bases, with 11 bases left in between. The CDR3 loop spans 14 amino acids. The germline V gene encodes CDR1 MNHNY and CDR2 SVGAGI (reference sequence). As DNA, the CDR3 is TGTGCCAGCAGTTACGAGGGGCTTGCTGAAAAACTGTTTTTT. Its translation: CASSYEGLAEKLFF.

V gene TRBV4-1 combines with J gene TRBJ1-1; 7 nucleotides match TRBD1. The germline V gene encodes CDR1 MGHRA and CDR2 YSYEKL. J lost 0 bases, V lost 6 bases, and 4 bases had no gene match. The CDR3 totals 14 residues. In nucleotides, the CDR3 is TGCGCCAGCAGGCACAGGGGCCTGAACACTGAAGCTTTCTTT. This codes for CASRHRGLNTEAFF.

DNA for the CDR3: TGTGCCAGCAGTCCAAGAGGGGGGCGCGGGGGCTACACCTTC. As protein: CASSPRGGRGGYTF. The rearrangement joins TRBV12-3 or TRBV12-4 to TRBJ1-2, with D possibly matching TRBD1 (6 bases). V lost 5 bases, J lost 8 bases, and 18 bases lay in between. The length of the CDR3 is 14 residues.

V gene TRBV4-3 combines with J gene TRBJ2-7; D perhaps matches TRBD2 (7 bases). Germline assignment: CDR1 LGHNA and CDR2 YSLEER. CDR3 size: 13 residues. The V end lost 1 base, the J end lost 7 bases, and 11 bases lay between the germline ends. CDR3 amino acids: CASSQVRGREQYF. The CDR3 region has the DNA TGCGCCAGCAGCCAAGTGCGGGGGCGAGAGCAGTACTTC.

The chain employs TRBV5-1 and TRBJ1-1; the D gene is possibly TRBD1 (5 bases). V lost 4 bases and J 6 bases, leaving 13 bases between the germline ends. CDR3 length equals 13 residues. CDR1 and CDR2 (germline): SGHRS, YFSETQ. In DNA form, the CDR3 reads TGCGCCAGCAGCCTCGGGGGGGTCCCTGAAGCTTTCTTT. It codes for CASSLGGVPEAFF.

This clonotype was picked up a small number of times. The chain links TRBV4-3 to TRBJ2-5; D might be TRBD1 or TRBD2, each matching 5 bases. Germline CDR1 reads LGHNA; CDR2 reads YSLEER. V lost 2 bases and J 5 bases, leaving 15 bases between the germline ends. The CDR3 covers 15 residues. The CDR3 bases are TGCGCCAGCAGCCAATATTTTGGGACGGGGGAGACCCAGTACTTC. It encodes CASSQYFGTGETQYF.

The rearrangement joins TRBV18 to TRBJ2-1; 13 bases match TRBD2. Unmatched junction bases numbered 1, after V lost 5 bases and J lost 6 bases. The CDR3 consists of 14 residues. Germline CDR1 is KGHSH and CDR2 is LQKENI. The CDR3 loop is CASSGLAGANEQFF. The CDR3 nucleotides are TGTGCCAGCTCAGGACTAGCGGGGGCCAATGAGCAGTTCTTC.

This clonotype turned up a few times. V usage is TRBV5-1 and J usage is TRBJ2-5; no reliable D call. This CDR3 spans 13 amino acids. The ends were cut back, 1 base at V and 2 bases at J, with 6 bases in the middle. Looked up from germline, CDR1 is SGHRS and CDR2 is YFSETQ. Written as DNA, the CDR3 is TGCGCCAGCAGCTTGAGGGTACAAGAGACCCAGTACTTC. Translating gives CASSLRVQETQYF. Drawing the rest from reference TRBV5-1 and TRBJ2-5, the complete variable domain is KAGVTQTPRYLIKTRGQQVTLSCSPISGHRSVSWYQQTPGQGLQFLFEYFSETQRNKGNFPGRFSGRQFSNSRSEMNVSTLELGDSALYLCASSLRVQETQYFGPGTRLLVL.

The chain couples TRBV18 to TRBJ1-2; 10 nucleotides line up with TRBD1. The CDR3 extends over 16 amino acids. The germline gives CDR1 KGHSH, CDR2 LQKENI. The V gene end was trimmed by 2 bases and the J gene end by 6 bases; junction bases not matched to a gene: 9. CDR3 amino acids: CASSPETGGDGHGYTF. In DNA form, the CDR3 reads TGTGCCAGCTCACCAGAGACAGGGGGCGATGGCCATGGCTACACCTTC.

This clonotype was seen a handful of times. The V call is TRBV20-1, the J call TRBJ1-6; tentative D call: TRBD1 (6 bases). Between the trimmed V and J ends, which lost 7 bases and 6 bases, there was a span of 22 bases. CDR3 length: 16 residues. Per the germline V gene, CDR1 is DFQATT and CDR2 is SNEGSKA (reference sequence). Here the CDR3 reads CSVAGWDTDRNSPLHF. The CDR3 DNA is TGCAGTGTCGCAGGATGGGACACAGACCGTAATTCACCCCTCCACTTT.

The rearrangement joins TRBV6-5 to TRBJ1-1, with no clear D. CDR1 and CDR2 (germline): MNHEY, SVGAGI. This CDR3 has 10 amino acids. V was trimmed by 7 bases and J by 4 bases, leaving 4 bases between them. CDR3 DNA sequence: TGTGCCAGCATAGGCACTGAAGCTTTCTTT. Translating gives CASIGTEAFF.

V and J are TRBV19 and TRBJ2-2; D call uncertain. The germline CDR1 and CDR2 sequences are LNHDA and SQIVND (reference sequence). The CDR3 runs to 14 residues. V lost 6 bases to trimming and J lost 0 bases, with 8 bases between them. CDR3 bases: TGTGCCAGTAGACTGTTCGCGAACACCGGGGAGCTGTTTTTT. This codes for CASRLFANTGELFF.

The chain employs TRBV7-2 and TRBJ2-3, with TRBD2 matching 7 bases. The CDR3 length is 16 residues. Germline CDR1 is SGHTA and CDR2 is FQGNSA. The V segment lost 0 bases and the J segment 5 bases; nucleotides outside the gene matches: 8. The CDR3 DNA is TGTGCCAGCAGCTTAGCTGTCCTAGCGGCAGGAGATACGCAGTATTTT. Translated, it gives CASSLAVLAAGDTQYF. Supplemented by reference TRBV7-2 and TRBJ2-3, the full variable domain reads GAGVSQSPSNKVTEKGKDVELRCDPISGHTALYWYRQSLGQGLEFLIYFQGNSAPDKSGLPSDRFSAERTGGSVSTLTIQRTQQEDSAVYLCASSLAVLAAGDTQYFGPGTRLTVL.

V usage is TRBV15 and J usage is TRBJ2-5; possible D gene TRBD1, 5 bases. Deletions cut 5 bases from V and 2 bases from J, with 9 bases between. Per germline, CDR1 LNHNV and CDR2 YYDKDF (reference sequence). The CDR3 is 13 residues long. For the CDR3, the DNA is TGTGCCACCAGCCCGACAGTGCAAGAGACCCAGTACTTC. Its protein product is CATSPTVQETQYF.

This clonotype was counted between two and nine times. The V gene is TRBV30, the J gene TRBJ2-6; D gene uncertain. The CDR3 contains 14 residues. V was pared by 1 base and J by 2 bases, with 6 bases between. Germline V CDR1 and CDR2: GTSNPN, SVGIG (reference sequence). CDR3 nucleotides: TGTGCCTGGAGTGGGGGTCCTGGGGCCAACGTCCTGACTTTC. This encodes CAWSGGPGANVLTF.

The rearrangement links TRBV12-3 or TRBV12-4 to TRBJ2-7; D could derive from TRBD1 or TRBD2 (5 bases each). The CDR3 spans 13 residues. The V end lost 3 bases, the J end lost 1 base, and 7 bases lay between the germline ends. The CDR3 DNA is TGTGCCAGCAGTTTCGGGGCTTCCTACGAGCAGTACTTC. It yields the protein CASSFGASYEQYF.

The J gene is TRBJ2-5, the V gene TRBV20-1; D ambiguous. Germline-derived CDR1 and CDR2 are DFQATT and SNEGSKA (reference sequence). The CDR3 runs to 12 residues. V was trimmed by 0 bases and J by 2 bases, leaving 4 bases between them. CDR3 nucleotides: TGCAGTGCTAGAGATCCTCAAGAGACCCAGTACTTC. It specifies CSARDPQETQYF.

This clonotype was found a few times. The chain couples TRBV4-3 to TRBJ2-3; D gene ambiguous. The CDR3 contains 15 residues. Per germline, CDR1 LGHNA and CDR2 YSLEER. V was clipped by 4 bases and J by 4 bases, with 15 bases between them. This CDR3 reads CASSPRRHTADTQYF. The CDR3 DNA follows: TGCGCCAGCAGCCCGAGAAGACACACGGCAGATACGCAGTATTTT.

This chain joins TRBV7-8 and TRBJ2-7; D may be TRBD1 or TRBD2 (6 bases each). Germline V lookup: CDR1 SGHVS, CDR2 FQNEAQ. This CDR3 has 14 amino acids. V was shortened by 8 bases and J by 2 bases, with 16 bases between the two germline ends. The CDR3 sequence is CASVTGASAYEQYF. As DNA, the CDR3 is TGTGCCAGCGTTACGGGGGCATCGGCCTACGAGCAGTACTTC.

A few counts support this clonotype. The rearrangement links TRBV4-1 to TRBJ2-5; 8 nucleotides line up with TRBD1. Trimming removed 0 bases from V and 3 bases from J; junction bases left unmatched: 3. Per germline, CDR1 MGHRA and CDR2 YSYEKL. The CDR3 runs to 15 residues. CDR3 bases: TGCGCCAGCAGCCAAGAAACAGGGGGGAAAGAGACCCAGTACTTC. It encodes CASSQETGGKETQYF.